What follows are 13 T cell receptor beta chains derived from one specimen sequenced in a study of human T cells and chemical hapten exposure. Time point: pre-sensitization, week 0. Noted treatment: therapeutic diphenylcyclopropenone sensitization with weekly scalp DPC. TCRdb ran MiXCR on the RACE reads and lists one entry per CDR3 protein. In the table there are under 200,000 distinct CDR3 sequences, 30% of which are singletons. Specimen: whole blood, collected in connection with sensitization to the hapten diphenylcyclopropenone (DPC). The receptors shown here come from a woman aged 30 to 39 with alopecia areata. Some clones in this sample may be carry-over from other donors' samples.

This clonotype was observed a few times. The genes are TRBV4-2 and TRBJ2-1, with TRBD1 as a possible D gene (6 bases). The germline V and J ends were trimmed by 5 bases and 9 bases, with 8 bases remaining between them. The CDR3 contains 11 residues. Germline loops: CDR1 LGHNA, CDR2 YNFKEQ. In DNA form, the CDR3 reads TGTGCCAGCAGCAAAGGGGGTGAGCAGTTCTTC. Amino acid sequence: CASSKGGEQFF.

This clonotype was found a few times. The chain carries TRBV10-1 and TRBJ2-1; D is uncertain. CDR1 is WNHNN, CDR2 SYGVQD, per germline (reference sequence). This CDR3 is built from 12 residues. Trimming removed 4 bases from V and 4 bases from J, with 5 bases in between. CDR3 DNA sequence: TGCGCCAGCAGTGCAGTATACAATGAGCAGTTCTTC. Protein: CASSAVYNEQFF.

A few counts support this clonotype. V is TRBV7-2 and J is TRBJ2-5; 9 bases align to TRBD1. This CDR3 spans 15 amino acids. J lost 5 bases, V lost 5 bases, and 9 bases had no gene match. Germline V gene data show CDR1 as SGHTA and CDR2 as FQGNSA. The CDR3 DNA is TGTGCCAGCAGCGCCCGACAGGGGGTCTTGGAGACCCAGTACTTC. Its translation is CASSARQGVLETQYF.

Worth noting for this clonotype: An end of the junction differs from the germline gene, which may be a read error. The chain recombines TRBV29-1 with TRBJ2-2; D is perhaps TRBD1 or TRBD2 (5 bases each). Germline-derived CDR1 and CDR2 are SQVTM and ANQGSEA. CDR3 length: 16 amino acids. The CDR3 is CSGRVGLAADTGEPFF. CDR3 bases: TGCAGCGGCAGGGTGGGCCTGGCGGCGGACACCGGGGAGCCGTTTTTT.

This clonotype was seen only once. The J gene is TRBJ2-7, the V gene TRBV7-2; 10 bases agree with TRBD2. Germline V CDR1 and CDR2: SGHTA, FQGNSA. CDR3 length equals 15 residues. The V segment lost 5 bases and the J segment 5 bases; nucleotides outside the gene matches: 9. For the CDR3, the DNA is TGTGCCAGCAGCCCTTCTGGACTAGCGGTCCACGAGCAGTACTTC. It encodes CASSPSGLAVHEQYF.

The V and J genes are TRBV28 and TRBJ1-1; the D gene is possibly TRBD1 (5 bases). CDR1 is MDHEN, CDR2 SYDVKM, per germline. CDR3 length: 17 residues. V lost 3 bases, J lost 4 bases, and 21 bases lay in between. The CDR3 here is CASSFAGLTWASTEAFF. Here the CDR3 DNA reads TGTGCCAGCAGTTTCGCAGGGCTAACCTGGGCGTCCACTGAAGCTTTCTTT.

This clonotype was observed a few times. The chain combines TRBV28 with TRBJ1-2; D gene unclear. V was shortened by 5 bases and J by 4 bases, with 8 bases between the two germline ends. The length of the CDR3 is 12 residues. Per germline, CDR1 MDHEN and CDR2 SYDVKM. In DNA form, the CDR3 reads TGTGCCAGCAGTACCATGGCCTATGGCTACACCTTC. Amino acid sequence: CASSTMAYGYTF.

This rearrangement joins TRBV20-1 to TRBJ2-5; D is tentatively TRBD1 or TRBD2 (5 bases each). Trimming pared 5 bases from V and 4 bases from J, leaving 17 bases between. Germline V lookup: CDR1 DFQATT, CDR2 SNEGSKA (reference sequence). The CDR3 is made up of 14 amino acids. CDR3 sequence: CSARQTGGRETQYF. Written as DNA, the CDR3 is TGCAGTGCTCGACAAACAGGCGGGCGAGAGACCCAGTACTTC.

This chain links TRBV28 with TRBJ2-3; maybe TRBD1 (6 bases). The CDR3 is made up of 15 amino acids. With 5 bases removed from V and 4 bases from J, the gap between germline ends came to 16 bases. Germline loops: CDR1 MDHEN, CDR2 SYDVKM. Written as DNA, the CDR3 is TGTGCCAGCAGTCCACAGGGAATGGGTCCAGATACGCAGTATTTT. Protein product: CASSPQGMGPDTQYF.

This clonotype was observed a handful of times. The rearrangement links TRBV7-3 to TRBJ1-1, with D possibly matching TRBD1 (6 bases). With 4 bases removed from V and 0 bases from J, the gap between germline ends came to 9 bases. Germline V gene data show CDR1 as SGHTA and CDR2 as FQGTGA. The CDR3 consists of 14 residues. For the CDR3, the DNA is TGTGCCAGCAGCTCACAGGGTATGAACACTGAAGCTTTCTTT. Translated, it gives CASSSQGMNTEAFF.

This clonotype was seen a few times. The chain combines TRBV10-2 with TRBJ2-7, with 10 bases fitting TRBD2. The J segment lost 1 base and the V segment lost 5 bases, leaving 8 bases of the junction unmatched. The germline gives CDR1 WSHSY, CDR2 SAAADI. CDR3 length: 16 amino acids. The DNA for the CDR3 is TGCGCCAGCAGTTCAGGACTAGCGGTTAATTCCTACGAGCAGTACTTC. Amino acids: CASSSGLAVNSYEQYF.

The chain couples TRBV20-1 to TRBJ1-2; D not resolved. V was trimmed by 0 bases and J by 1 base, leaving 9 bases between them. Germline V gene lookup returns CDR1 DFQATT and CDR2 SNEGSKA (reference sequence). The CDR3 is 14 amino acids. The CDR3 coding sequence is TGCAGTGCTAGAGATCTTTCGATTAACTATGGCTACACCTTC. It is translated as CSARDLSINYGYTF.

CDR3 protein: CAGQKVGSPLHF. CDR3 nucleotide sequence: TGTGCCGGCCAAAAGGTTGGCTCACCCCTCCACTTT. The chain links TRBV7-9 to TRBJ1-6; no reliable D call. The CDR3 consists of 12 residues. V was pared by 11 bases and J by 10 bases, with 15 bases between. Germline CDR1 reads SEHNR; CDR2 reads FQNEAQ (reference sequence).